One and the same sample provided the 7 T cell receptor beta chains below, sequenced in a study of spatial heterogeneity in lung cancer (dated by TCRdb to the late 2010s). In the paper's terms, the time point label means: sample taken at primary tumor resection. For TCR sequencing, whole RNA was extracted from tumor and nontumor lung tissue, or from cryopreserved PBMC samples, and no cell sorting was done. The method was 5' RACE. Instrument used: NextSeq 500. TCRdb redid the processing of the public reads, applying fastp at Q25 and MiXCR, and retained in-frame beta chains. Every distinct CDR3 protein forms one entry, paired with its most common genes and DNA. For this sample the table gives 11,000 to 15,000 distinct CDR3 sequences, of which 10% were detected only once. The ten largest clonotypes hold roughly 28% of the sample. Here the sequenced sample was PBMCs, taken at surgery. The source of these receptors is a male donor with early-stage non-small cell lung cancer.

In this sample, this clonotype turned up once. A much larger clone differs by one base, so this may be a read error. The chain joins TRBV28 to TRBJ2-2; D possibly uses TRBD1 or TRBD2 (5 bases each). CDR1 and CDR2 (germline): MDHEN, SYDVKM. Trimming left V 5 bases short and J 7 bases short, with 11 bases between. The CDR3 extends over 13 amino acids. The CDR3 is CASSGGLVGELFF. The CDR3 DNA follows: TGTGCCAGCAGTGGGGGTTTGGTCGGGGAGCTGTTTTTT.

This chain links TRBV28 with TRBJ1-6; 7 nucleotides match TRBD1. The germline V gene has CDR1 MDHEN and CDR2 SYDVKM. CDR3 length: 14 amino acids. V dropped 7 bases and J dropped 6; count of bases not matched to a gene: 6. CDR3 bases: TGTGCCAGCATCCGACAGGGAATTAATTCACCCCTCCACTTT. This translates into CASIRQGINSPLHF.

In its sample, this clonotype was seen many times. This rearrangement joins TRBV6-2 or TRBV6-3 to TRBJ2-2; possibly TRBD1 for D (6 bases). Trimming left V 5 bases short and J 4 bases short, with 8 bases between. This CDR3 comprises 13 residues. CDR1 MNHEY and CDR2 SVGEGT come from the germline V gene. The CDR3 bases are TGTGCCAGCAGTCAGGACAGCACCGGGGAGCTGTTTTTT. The encoded protein is CASSQDSTGELFF.

At least ten counts were recorded for this clonotype. The V call is TRBV12-3 or TRBV12-4, the J call TRBJ2-5, with 10 positions matching TRBD1. Trimming took 3 bases from V and 4 from J; bases not matched to a gene: 5. The CDR3 runs to 15 residues. The CDR3 DNA reads as TGTGCCAGCAGTTTTTTCGGGACAGGGGTAGAGACCCAGTACTTC. This codes for CASSFFGTGVETQYF.

Ten or more counts support this clonotype. An end of the junction differs from the germline gene, which may be a read error. V usage is TRBV6-2 or TRBV6-3 and J usage is TRBJ1-1, with D tentatively TRBD1 (5 bases). Per germline, CDR1 MNHEY and CDR2 SVGEGT. There are 13 residues in the CDR3. In DNA form, the CDR3 reads TGTGCCAGCAGTTCGTACGGGGGAACTGAAGTTTTCTTT. Protein: CASSSYGGTEVFF.

This clonotype was seen repeatedly, ten times or more. The chain recombines TRBV11-2 with TRBJ2-7; D is perhaps TRBD1 (5 bases). With 5 bases removed from V and 1 base from J, the gap between germline ends came to 12 bases. The germline V gene has CDR1 SGHAT and CDR2 FQNNGV. This CDR3 comprises 14 residues. CDR3 in amino acids: CASSPGRQSYEQYF. CDR3 DNA sequence: TGTGCCAGCAGCCCAGGACGACAGTCCTACGAGCAGTACTTC.

This clonotype appeared many times. This chain connects TRBV20-1 to TRBJ1-4; 10 nucleotides match TRBD1. Germline CDR1 DFQATT, CDR2 SNEGSKA (reference sequence). The CDR3 contains 15 residues. J lost 6 bases, V lost 3 bases, and 7 bases had no gene match. The CDR3 bases are TGCAGTGCTAGCGTTGTAGGGACAGGGGATGAAAAACTGTTTTTT. It encodes CSASVVGTGDEKLFF.